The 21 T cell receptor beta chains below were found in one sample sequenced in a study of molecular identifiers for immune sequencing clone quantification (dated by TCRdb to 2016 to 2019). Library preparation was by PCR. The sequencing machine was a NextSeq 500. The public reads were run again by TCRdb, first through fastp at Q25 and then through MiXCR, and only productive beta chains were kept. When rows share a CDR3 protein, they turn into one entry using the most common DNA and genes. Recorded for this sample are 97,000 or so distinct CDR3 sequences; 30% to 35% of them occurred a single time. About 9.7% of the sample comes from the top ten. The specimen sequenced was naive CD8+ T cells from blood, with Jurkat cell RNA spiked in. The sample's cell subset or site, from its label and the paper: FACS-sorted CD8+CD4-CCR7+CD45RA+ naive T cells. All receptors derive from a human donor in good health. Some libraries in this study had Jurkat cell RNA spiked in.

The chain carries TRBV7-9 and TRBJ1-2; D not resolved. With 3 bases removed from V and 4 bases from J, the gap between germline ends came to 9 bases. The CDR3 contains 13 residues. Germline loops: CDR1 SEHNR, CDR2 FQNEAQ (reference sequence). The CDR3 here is CASSFPLIYGYTF. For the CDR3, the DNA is TGTGCCAGCAGCTTCCCCTTGATCTATGGCTACACCTTC.

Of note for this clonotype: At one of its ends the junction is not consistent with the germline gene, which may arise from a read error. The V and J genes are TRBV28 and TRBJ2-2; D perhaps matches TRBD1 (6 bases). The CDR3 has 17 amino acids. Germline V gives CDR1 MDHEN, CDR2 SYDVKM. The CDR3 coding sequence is TGTGCCAGCAGATTATCGGGACAAGGGGCTATCACCGGGGAGCTGTTTTTT. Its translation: CASRLSGQGAITGELFF. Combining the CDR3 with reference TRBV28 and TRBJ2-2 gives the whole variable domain DVKVTQSSRYLVKRTGEKVFLECVQDMDHENMFWYRQDPGLGLRLIYFSYDVKMKEKGDIPEGYSVSREKKERFSLILESASTNQTSMYLCASRLSGQGAITGELFFGEGSRLTVL.

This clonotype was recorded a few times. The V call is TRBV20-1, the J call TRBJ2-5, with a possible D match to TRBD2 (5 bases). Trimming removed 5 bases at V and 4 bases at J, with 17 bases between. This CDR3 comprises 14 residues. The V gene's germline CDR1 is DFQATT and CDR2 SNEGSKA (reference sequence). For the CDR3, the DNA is TGCAGTGCTGGAGGTTGGGATTTTGGAGAGACCCAGTACTTC. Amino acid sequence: CSAGGWDFGETQYF.

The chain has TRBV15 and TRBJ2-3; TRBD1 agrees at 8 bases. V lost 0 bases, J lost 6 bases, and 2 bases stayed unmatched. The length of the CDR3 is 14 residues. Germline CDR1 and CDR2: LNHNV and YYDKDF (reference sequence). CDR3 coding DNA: TGTGCCACCAGCAGAGAGGACAGGGAGGATACGCAGTATTTT. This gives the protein CATSREDREDTQYF. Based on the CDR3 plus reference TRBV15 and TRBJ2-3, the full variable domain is DAMVIQNPRYQVTQFGKPVTLSCSQTLNHNVMYWYQQKSSQAPKLLFHYYDKDFNNEADTPDNFQSRRPNTSFCFLDIRSPGLGDTAMYLCATSREDREDTQYFGPGTRLTVL.

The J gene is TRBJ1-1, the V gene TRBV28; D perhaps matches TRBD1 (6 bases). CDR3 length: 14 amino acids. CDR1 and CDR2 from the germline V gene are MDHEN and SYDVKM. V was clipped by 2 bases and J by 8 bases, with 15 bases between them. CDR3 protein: CASSLMNRAVEAFF. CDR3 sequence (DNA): TGTGCCAGCAGTTTAATGAACAGGGCAGTAGAAGCTTTCTTT.

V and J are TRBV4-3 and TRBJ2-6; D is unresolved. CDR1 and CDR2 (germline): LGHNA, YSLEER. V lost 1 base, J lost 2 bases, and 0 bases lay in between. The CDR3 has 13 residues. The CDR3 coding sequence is TGCGCCAGCAGCCAAGCTGGGGCCAACGTCCTGACTTTC. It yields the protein CASSQAGANVLTF.

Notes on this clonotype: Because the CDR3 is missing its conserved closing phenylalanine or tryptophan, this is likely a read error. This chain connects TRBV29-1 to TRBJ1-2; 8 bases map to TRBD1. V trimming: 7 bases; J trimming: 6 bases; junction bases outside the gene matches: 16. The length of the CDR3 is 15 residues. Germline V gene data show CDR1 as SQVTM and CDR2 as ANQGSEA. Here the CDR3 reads CSADPPARGRNGYTI. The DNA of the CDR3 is TGCAGCGCCGACCCCCCGGCCAGGGGGCGTAATGGCTACACCATC.

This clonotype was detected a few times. The CDR3 bases are TGTGCCAGCAGGGTGACTAGCGGGAGTATGAACACCGGGGAGCTGTTTTTT. It yields the protein CASRVTSGSMNTGELFF. This sequence joins TRBV2 and TRBJ2-2; TRBD2 matches at 12 bases. The junction had 6 bases not matched to a gene; V was cut back by 6 bases and J by 1 base. This CDR3 contains 17 residues. Germline CDR1 reads SNHLY; CDR2 reads FYNNEI.

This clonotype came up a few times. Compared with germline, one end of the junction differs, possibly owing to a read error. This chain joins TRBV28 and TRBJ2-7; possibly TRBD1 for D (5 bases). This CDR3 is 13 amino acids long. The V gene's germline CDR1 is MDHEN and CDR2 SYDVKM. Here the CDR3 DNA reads TGTGCCGGCAGTTTAGGCGACAGCTACGAGCAGTACTTC. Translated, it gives CAGSLGDSYEQYF.

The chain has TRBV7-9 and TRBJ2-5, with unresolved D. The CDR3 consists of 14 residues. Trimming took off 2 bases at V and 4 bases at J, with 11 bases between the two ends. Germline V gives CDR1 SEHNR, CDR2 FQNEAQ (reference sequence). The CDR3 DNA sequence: TGTGCCAGCAGCTTACTTCCTATCGGAGAGACCCAGTACTTC. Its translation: CASSLLPIGETQYF.

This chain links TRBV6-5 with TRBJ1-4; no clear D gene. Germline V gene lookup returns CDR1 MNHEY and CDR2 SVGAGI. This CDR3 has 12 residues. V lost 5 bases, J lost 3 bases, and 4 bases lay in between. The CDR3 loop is CASSLPNEKLFF. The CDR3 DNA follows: TGTGCCAGCAGTCTTCCTAATGAAAAACTGTTTTTT.

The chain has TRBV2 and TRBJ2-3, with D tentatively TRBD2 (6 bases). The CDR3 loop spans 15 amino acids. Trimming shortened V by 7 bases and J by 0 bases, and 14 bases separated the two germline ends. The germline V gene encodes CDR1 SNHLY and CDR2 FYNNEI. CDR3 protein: CASTFGTPSTDTQYF. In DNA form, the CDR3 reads TGTGCCAGCACTTTTGGGACTCCTAGCACAGATACGCAGTATTTT.

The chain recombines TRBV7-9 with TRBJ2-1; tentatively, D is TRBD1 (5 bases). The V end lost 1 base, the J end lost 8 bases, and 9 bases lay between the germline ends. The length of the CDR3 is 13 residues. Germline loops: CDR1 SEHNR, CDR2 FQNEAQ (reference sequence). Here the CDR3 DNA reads TGTGCCAGCAGCTTAGGACAGTTCTATGAGCAGTTCTTC. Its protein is CASSLGQFYEQFF.

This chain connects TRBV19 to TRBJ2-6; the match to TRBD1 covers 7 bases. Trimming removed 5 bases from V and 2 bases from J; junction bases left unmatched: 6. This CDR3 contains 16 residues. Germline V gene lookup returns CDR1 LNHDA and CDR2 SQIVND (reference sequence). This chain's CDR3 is CASSPETGAGANVLTF. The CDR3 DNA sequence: TGTGCCAGTAGTCCCGAAACAGGGGCTGGGGCCAACGTCCTGACTTTC.

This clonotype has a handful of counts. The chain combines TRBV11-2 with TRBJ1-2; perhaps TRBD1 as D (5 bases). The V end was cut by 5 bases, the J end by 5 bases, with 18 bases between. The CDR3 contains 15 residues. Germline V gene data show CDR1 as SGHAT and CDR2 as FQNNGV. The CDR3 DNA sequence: TGTGCCAGCAGCGGGGCGCAGGGTTTGGGATATGGCTACACCTTC. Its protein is CASSGAQGLGYGYTF.

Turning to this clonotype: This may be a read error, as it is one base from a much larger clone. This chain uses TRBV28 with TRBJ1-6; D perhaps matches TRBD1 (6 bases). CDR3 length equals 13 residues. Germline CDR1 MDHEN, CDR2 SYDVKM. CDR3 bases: TGTGCCGGCAGGTTGACAGGCAATTCACCCCTCCACTTT. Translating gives CAGRLTGNSPLHF.

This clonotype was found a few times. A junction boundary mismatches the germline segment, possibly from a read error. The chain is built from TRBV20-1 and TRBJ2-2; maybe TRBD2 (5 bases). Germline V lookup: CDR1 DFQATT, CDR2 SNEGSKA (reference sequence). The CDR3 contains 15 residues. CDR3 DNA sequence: TGCAGTGCTAAGACCACCCCCCGAGGACGCCGGGGAGCTGTTTTT. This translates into CSAKTTPRGRRGAVF.

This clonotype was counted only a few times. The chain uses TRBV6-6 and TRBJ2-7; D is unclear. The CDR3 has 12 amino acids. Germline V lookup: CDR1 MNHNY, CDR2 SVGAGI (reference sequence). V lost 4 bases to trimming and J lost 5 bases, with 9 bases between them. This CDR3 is CASSLGTHEQYF. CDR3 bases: TGTGCCAGCAGTTTGGGTACCCACGAGCAGTACTTC.

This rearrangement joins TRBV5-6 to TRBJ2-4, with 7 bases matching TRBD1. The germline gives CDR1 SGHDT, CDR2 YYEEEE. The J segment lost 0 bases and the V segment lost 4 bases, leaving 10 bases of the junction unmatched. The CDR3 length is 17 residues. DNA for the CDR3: TGTGCCAGCAGCCCCTCCGACAGGGCCTTAGCCAAAAACATTCAGTACTTC. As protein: CASSPSDRALAKNIQYF.

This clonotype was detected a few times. As DNA, the CDR3 is TGCAGCAGTGGGTGGCCGTCCACGAGCTCCTACGAGCAGTACTTC. It encodes CSSGWPSTSSYEQYF. The chain couples TRBV20-1 to TRBJ2-7, with D uncertain. CDR3 size: 15 residues. Germline CDR1 and CDR2: DFQATT and SNEGSKA (reference sequence).

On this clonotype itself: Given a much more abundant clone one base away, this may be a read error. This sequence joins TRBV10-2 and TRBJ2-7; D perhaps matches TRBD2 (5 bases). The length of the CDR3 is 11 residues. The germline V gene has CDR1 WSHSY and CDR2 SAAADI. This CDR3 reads CASGEWHEHYF. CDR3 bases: TGCGCCAGCGGGGAGTGGCACGAGCACTACTTC.